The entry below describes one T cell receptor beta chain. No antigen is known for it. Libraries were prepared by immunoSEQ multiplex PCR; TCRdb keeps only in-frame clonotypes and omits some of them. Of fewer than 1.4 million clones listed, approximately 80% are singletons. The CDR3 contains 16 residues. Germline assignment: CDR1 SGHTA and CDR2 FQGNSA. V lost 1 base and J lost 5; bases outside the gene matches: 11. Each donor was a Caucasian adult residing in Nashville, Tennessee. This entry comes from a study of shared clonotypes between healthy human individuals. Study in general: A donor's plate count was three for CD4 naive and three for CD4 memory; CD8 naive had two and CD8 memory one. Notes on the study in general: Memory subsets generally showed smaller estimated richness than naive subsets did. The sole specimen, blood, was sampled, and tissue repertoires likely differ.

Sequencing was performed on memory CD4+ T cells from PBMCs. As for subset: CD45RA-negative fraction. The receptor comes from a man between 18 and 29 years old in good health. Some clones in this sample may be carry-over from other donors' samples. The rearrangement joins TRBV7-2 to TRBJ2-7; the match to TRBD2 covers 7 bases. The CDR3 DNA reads TGTGCCAGCAGCTTAGTGGGAGGGAGGGCCCCTGACGAGCAGTACTTC. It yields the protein CASSLVGGRAPDEQYF. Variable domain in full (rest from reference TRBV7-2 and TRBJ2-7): GAGVSQSPSNKVTEKGKDVELRCDPISGHTALYWYRQSLGQGLEFLIYFQGNSAPDKSGLPSDRFSAERTGGSVSTLTIQRTQQEDSAVYLCASSLVGGRAPDEQYFGPGTRLTVT.